A selection of T cell receptor beta chains follows, all from one sample in a study of blood T cell repertoires in COVID-19. Generated by immunoSEQ multiplex PCR, the TCRdb table keeps only in-frame clones and is missing some. The sample holds around 260,000 clones, 80% to 90% seen once. Sequencing input: PBMCs or T cells enriched from blood (not recorded which). The receptors here all came from a woman in her twenties or thirties who had recovered from COVID-19. CDR3s include the opening cysteine and the closing phenylalanine or tryptophan. Each record gives: J gene, D gene, clone size, V gene, CDR3 protein, CDR3 DNA. A D gene is named only where the DNA matches it firmly. The listing skips clone size in some rows; elsewhere it reads once, few, many or a size class.

J gene: TRBJ1-6
D gene: TRBD1
clone size: .
V gene: TRBV5-1
CDR3 protein: CASSFASGTENNSPLHF
CDR3 DNA: TGCGCCAGCAGCTTTGCCTCCGGGACAGAAAATAATTCACCCCTCCACTTT

J gene: TRBJ2-2
D gene: .
clone size: .
V gene: TRBV24-1
CDR3 protein: CATSDFLGANTGELFF
CDR3 DNA: TGTGCCACCAGTGATTTTCTAGGGGCGAACACCGGGGAGCTGTTTTTT

J gene: TRBJ2-1
D gene: .
clone size: .
V gene: TRBV30
CDR3 protein: CAWRIQGLHNEQFF
CDR3 DNA: TGTGCCTGGAGGATCCAGGGACTTCACAATGAGCAGTTCTTC

J gene: TRBJ1-6
D gene: TRBD1
clone size: .
V gene: TRBV28
CDR3 protein: CASIQGQGGSPLHF
CDR3 DNA: TGTGCCAGCATCCAGGGACAGGGGGGTTCACCCCTCCACTTT

J gene: TRBJ2-1
D gene: .
clone size: once
V gene: TRBV9
CDR3 protein: CASSLQAIGSNEQFF
CDR3 DNA: TGTGCCAGCAGTCTTCAGGCGATCGGAAGCAATGAGCAGTTCTTC

J gene: TRBJ1-1
D gene: .
clone size: .
V gene: TRBV14
CDR3 protein: CASSQVSTEAFF
CDR3 DNA: TGTGCCAGCAGCCAAGTCAGTACTGAAGCTTTCTTT

J gene: TRBJ1-2
D gene: .
clone size: once
V gene: TRBV7-9
CDR3 protein: CASSHNREGGYTF
CDR3 DNA: TGTGCCAGCAGCCACAACAGGGAGGGGGGCTACACCTTC

J gene: TRBJ2-5
D gene: TRBD2
clone size: .
V gene: TRBV7-9
CDR3 protein: CASSSTSGGEETQYF
CDR3 DNA: TGTGCCAGCAGCTCGACTAGCGGGGGGGAAGAGACCCAGTACTTC

J gene: TRBJ1-1
D gene: TRBD1
clone size: once
V gene: TRBV30
CDR3 protein: CAWANPGQGNTEAFF
CDR3 DNA: TGTGCCTGGGCCAACCCGGGACAGGGAAACACTGAAGCTTTCTTT

J gene: TRBJ2-7
D gene: .
clone size: .
V gene: TRBV28
CDR3 protein: CASSPNGQLSSAYEQYF
CDR3 DNA: TGTGCCAGCAGTCCAAACGGACAGCTTAGTAGCGCCTACGAGCAGTACTTC

J gene: TRBJ1-5
D gene: TRBD1
clone size: .
V gene: TRBV30
CDR3 protein: CAWSAGQGGIGNQPQHF
CDR3 DNA: TGTGCCTGGAGTGCCGGACAGGGCGGAATAGGCAATCAGCCCCAGCATTTT

J gene: TRBJ2-3
D gene: TRBD2
clone size: .
V gene: TRBV7-2
CDR3 protein: CASSLSSAGTTDTQYF
CDR3 DNA: TGTGCCAGCAGCTTATCTTCAGCGGGGACCACAGATACGCAGTATTTT

J gene: TRBJ1-5
D gene: .
clone size: .
V gene: TRBV2
CDR3 protein: CASSEGVVGDGGQPQHF
CDR3 DNA: TGTGCCAGCAGTGAAGGTGTAGTAGGGGACGGGGGTCAGCCCCAGCATTTT

J gene: TRBJ1-4
D gene: .
clone size: .
V gene: TRBV19
CDR3 protein: CASTPQGSNEKLFF
CDR3 DNA: TGTGCCAGTACTCCACAGGGCTCTAATGAAAAACTGTTTTTT

J gene: TRBJ1-2
D gene: .
clone size: .
V gene: TRBV3-1/TRBV3-2
CDR3 protein: CASRKGDILFEGYTF
CDR3 DNA: TGTGCCAGCAGAAAAGGGGACATCCTGTTTGAGGGCTACACCTTC

J gene: TRBJ1-5
D gene: TRBD1
clone size: .
V gene: TRBV6-1
CDR3 protein: CASINRQGSNQPQHF
CDR3 DNA: TGTGCCAGTATAAACCGACAGGGATCAAATCAGCCCCAGCATTTT

J gene: TRBJ2-2
D gene: .
clone size: .
V gene: TRBV9
CDR3 protein: CASSGAGQRGTGELFF
CDR3 DNA: TGTGCCAGCAGCGGGGCAGGTCAAAGGGGCACCGGGGAGCTGTTTTTT

J gene: TRBJ1-4
D gene: TRBD1
clone size: .
V gene: TRBV27
CDR3 protein: CASRSGGSSEKLFF
CDR3 DNA: TGTGCCAGCAGATCAGGGGGGTCTAGCGAAAAACTGTTTTTT

J gene: TRBJ2-7
D gene: TRBD2
clone size: .
V gene: TRBV7-9
CDR3 protein: CASSLRGGIAGGEEQYF
CDR3 DNA: TGTGCCAGCAGCTTACGGGGGGGTATAGCGGGAGGAGAAGAGCAGTACTTC

J gene: TRBJ2-7
D gene: TRBD1
clone size: .
V gene: TRBV28
CDR3 protein: CATGTGDHYEQYF
CDR3 DNA: TGTGCCACCGGGACAGGGGACCACTACGAGCAGTACTTC

J gene: TRBJ1-2
D gene: .
clone size: .
V gene: TRBV27
CDR3 protein: CASSPPGGYGYTF
CDR3 DNA: TGTGCCAGCAGTCCCCCCGGAGGGTATGGCTACACCTTC

J gene: TRBJ2-1
D gene: .
clone size: .
V gene: TRBV20-1
CDR3 protein: CSAVAANEQFF
CDR3 DNA: TGCAGTGCGGTAGCCGCCAATGAGCAGTTCTTC

J gene: TRBJ2-3
D gene: TRBD2
clone size: .
V gene: TRBV4-2
CDR3 protein: CASSRESGASTDTQYF
CDR3 DNA: TGTGCCAGCAGCCGGGAGAGCGGGGCGAGCACAGATACGCAGTATTTT

J gene: TRBJ1-1
D gene: .
clone size: once
V gene: TRBV2
CDR3 protein: CASSGEQGENTEAFF
CDR3 DNA: TGTGCCAGCAGTGGGGAACAGGGAGAAAACACTGAAGCTTTCTTT

J gene: TRBJ2-7
D gene: TRBD1
clone size: .
V gene: TRBV7-2
CDR3 protein: CASSRLGTGVTEQYF
CDR3 DNA: TGTGCCAGCAGCCGCCTGGGGACAGGGGTAACCGAGCAGTACTTC

J gene: TRBJ2-3
D gene: .
clone size: .
V gene: TRBV2
CDR3 protein: CASSESGGGTDTQYF
CDR3 DNA: TGTGCCAGCAGTGAATCTGGCGGGGGCACAGATACGCAGTATTTT

J gene: TRBJ1-2
D gene: .
clone size: .
V gene: TRBV5-4
CDR3 protein: CASSLDPRATNYGYTF
CDR3 DNA: TGTGCCAGCAGCTTGGACCCCAGGGCCACTAACTATGGCTACACCTTC

J gene: TRBJ2-7
D gene: TRBD1
clone size: few
V gene: TRBV10-3
CDR3 protein: CAISGTGAYEQYF
CDR3 DNA: TGTGCCATCAGCGGGACAGGCGCCTACGAGCAGTACTTC

J gene: TRBJ1-6
D gene: .
clone size: .
V gene: TRBV11-1
CDR3 protein: CASSLHQRNSPLHF
CDR3 DNA: TGTGCCAGCAGCTTGCACCAACGGAATTCACCCCTCCACTTT

J gene: TRBJ1-5
D gene: TRBD1
clone size: few
V gene: TRBV7-8
CDR3 protein: CASTRLDRDQPQHF
CDR3 DNA: TGTGCCAGCACCCGCCTCGACAGGGATCAGCCCCAGCATTTT

J gene: TRBJ1-3
D gene: .
clone size: once
V gene: TRBV5-1
CDR3 protein: CASSPGNTIYF
CDR3 DNA: TGCGCCAGCAGCCCGGGAAACACCATATATTTT

J gene: TRBJ1-1
D gene: .
clone size: .
V gene: TRBV28
CDR3 protein: CASSLMGGTEAFF
CDR3 DNA: TGTGCCAGCAGTTTGATGGGGGGGACTGAAGCTTTCTTT

J gene: TRBJ1-2
D gene: .
clone size: .
V gene: TRBV6-5
CDR3 protein: CASTNGQHPGGYTF
CDR3 DNA: TGTGCCAGCACCAACGGACAGCATCCGGGGGGCTACACCTTC

J gene: TRBJ1-2
D gene: TRBD1
clone size: .
V gene: TRBV28
CDR3 protein: CASSLAGGYGYTF
CDR3 DNA: TGTGCCAGCAGCCTCGCAGGGGGCTATGGCTACACCTTC

J gene: TRBJ1-1
D gene: TRBD1
clone size: .
V gene: TRBV4-1
CDR3 protein: CASSHSWDRGDTEAFF
CDR3 DNA: TGCGCCAGCAGCCACAGTTGGGACAGGGGAGACACTGAAGCTTTCTTT

J gene: TRBJ1-1
D gene: .
clone size: .
V gene: TRBV2
CDR3 protein: CASSAGQKNTEAFF
CDR3 DNA: TGTGCCAGCAGTGCAGGACAAAAGAACACTGAAGCTTTCTTT

J gene: TRBJ1-3
D gene: .
clone size: .
V gene: TRBV27
CDR3 protein: CASSSLGGGNTIYF
CDR3 DNA: TGTGCCAGCAGCTCCCTCGGGGGTGGAAACACCATATATTTT

J gene: TRBJ1-2
D gene: TRBD1
clone size: .
V gene: TRBV2
CDR3 protein: CASSEAGQGKHGYTF
CDR3 DNA: TGTGCCAGCAGTGAAGCGGGACAGGGTAAACATGGCTACACCTTC

J gene: TRBJ1-1
D gene: TRBD1
clone size: many
V gene: TRBV6-5
CDR3 protein: CATQGGQNTEAFF
CDR3 DNA: TGTGCCACACAAGGGGGCCAGAACACTGAAGCTTTCTTT

J gene: TRBJ2-2
D gene: .
clone size: .
V gene: TRBV10-3
CDR3 protein: CAISGTVNTGELFF
CDR3 DNA: TGTGCCATCAGTGGGACAGTGAACACCGGGGAGCTGTTTTTT

J gene: TRBJ2-1
D gene: .
clone size: .
V gene: TRBV7-8
CDR3 protein: CASSLRGSPPHEQFF
CDR3 DNA: TGTGCCAGCAGCTTACGAGGGTCTCCCCCCCATGAGCAGTTCTTC

J gene: TRBJ2-1
D gene: .
clone size: .
V gene: TRBV7-9
CDR3 protein: CASGSGVGEQFF
CDR3 DNA: TGTGCCAGCGGCTCAGGGGTTGGGGAGCAGTTCTTC

J gene: TRBJ1-1
D gene: .
clone size: .
V gene: TRBV5-6
CDR3 protein: CASSLATTQSEAFF
CDR3 DNA: TGTGCCAGCAGCTTGGCCACAACCCAGTCTGAAGCTTTCTTT

J gene: TRBJ1-3
D gene: .
clone size: .
V gene: TRBV9
CDR3 protein: CASSVAVVGSSGNTIYF
CDR3 DNA: TGTGCCAGCAGCGTAGCTGTGGTAGGGAGCTCTGGAAACACCATATATTTT

J gene: TRBJ1-1
D gene: .
clone size: .
V gene: TRBV5-5
CDR3 protein: CASSFMVGVEAFF
CDR3 DNA: TGTGCCAGCAGCTTTATGGTCGGTGTTGAAGCTTTCTTT

J gene: TRBJ1-2
D gene: TRBD1
clone size: once
V gene: TRBV6-1
CDR3 protein: CASSDGQGALGYTF
CDR3 DNA: TGTGCCAGCAGTGACGGACAGGGGGCGCTCGGCTACACCTTC

J gene: TRBJ2-3
D gene: .
clone size: once
V gene: TRBV28
CDR3 protein: CASSSGTLGSTQYF
CDR3 DNA: TGTGCCAGCAGTTCCGGGACACTCGGTAGCACGCAGTATTTT

J gene: TRBJ1-2
D gene: .
clone size: .
V gene: TRBV2
CDR3 protein: CASRPEGGGYTF
CDR3 DNA: TGTGCCAGCAGACCGGAGGGCGGAGGCTACACCTTC

J gene: TRBJ2-2
D gene: .
clone size: many
V gene: TRBV6-4
CDR3 protein: CASSVGATGELFF
CDR3 DNA: TGTGCCAGCAGTGTAGGAGCTACCGGGGAGCTGTTTTTT

J gene: TRBJ2-6
D gene: .
clone size: .
V gene: TRBV27
CDR3 protein: CASSFLLGAGANVLTF
CDR3 DNA: TGTGCCAGCAGTTTCCTTCTAGGCGCTGGGGCCAACGTCCTGACTTTC

J gene: TRBJ1-6
D gene: TRBD1
clone size: .
V gene: TRBV11-2
CDR3 protein: CASSLAFRGRSPLHF
CDR3 DNA: TGTGCCAGCAGCTTAGCGTTTAGGGGGCGTTCACCCCTCCACTTT

J gene: TRBJ2-1
D gene: .
clone size: .
V gene: TRBV10-3
CDR3 protein: CAIKGRDEGEQFF
CDR3 DNA: TGTGCCATCAAGGGCAGGGATGAAGGTGAGCAGTTCTTC

J gene: TRBJ2-7
D gene: .
clone size: .
V gene: TRBV2
CDR3 protein: CASDGDSHLEQYF
CDR3 DNA: TGTGCCAGCGACGGGGACTCCCACTTAGAGCAGTACTTC

J gene: TRBJ1-4
D gene: TRBD1
clone size: .
V gene: TRBV6-5
CDR3 protein: CASSQNRGEKLFF
CDR3 DNA: TGTGCCAGCAGTCAAAACAGGGGGGAAAAACTGTTTTTT

J gene: TRBJ1-4
D gene: TRBD1
clone size: .
V gene: TRBV5-1
CDR3 protein: CASNRDRAKLFF
CDR3 DNA: TGCGCCAGCAACCGCGACAGGGCAAAACTGTTTTTT

J gene: TRBJ1-2
D gene: TRBD1
clone size: .
V gene: TRBV30
CDR3 protein: CALASTGYYGYTF
CDR3 DNA: TGTGCCTTAGCCTCGACAGGGTACTATGGCTACACCTTC

J gene: TRBJ1-2
D gene: TRBD1
clone size: few
V gene: TRBV6-5
CDR3 protein: CASSQRTGVVGGYTF
CDR3 DNA: TGTGCCAGCAGCCAACGGACAGGGGTTGTAGGAGGCTACACCTTC